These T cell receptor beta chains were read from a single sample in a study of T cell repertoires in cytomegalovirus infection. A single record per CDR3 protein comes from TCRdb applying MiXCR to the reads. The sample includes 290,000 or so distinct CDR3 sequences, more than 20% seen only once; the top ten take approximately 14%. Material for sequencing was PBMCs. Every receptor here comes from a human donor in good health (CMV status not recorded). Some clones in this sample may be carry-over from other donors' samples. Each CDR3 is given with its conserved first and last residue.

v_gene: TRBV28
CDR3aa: CASSLTNTEAFF

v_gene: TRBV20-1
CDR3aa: CSARDQGRTVSQPQHF

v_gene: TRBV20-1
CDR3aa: CSAIKGDSSYNSPLHF

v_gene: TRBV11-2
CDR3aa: CASRDRTTDSPLHF

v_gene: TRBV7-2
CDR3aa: CASSLVSTGVYNEQFF

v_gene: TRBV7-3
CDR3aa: CASSPQPNTEAFF

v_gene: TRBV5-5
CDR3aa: CASSLVEGLFYEQYF

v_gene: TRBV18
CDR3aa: CASSPSGPGVGFDQPQHF

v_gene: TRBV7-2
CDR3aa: CASSLALESNEQFF

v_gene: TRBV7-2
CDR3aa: CASSLQREALSSYNEQFF

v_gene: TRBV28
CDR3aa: CASSLGLARNEQFF

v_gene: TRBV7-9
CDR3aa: CASSLGQGNLYGYTF

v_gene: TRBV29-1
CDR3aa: CSVEGAGGAPNEQFF

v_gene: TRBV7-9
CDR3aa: CASSLDTSGGPTDTQYF

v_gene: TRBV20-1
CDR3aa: CSARGGGGQGEQYF

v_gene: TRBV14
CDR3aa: CASSQGTSGGPSGYNEQFF

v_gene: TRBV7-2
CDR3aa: CASSPPGAEGYTF

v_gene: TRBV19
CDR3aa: CASSPRGLEADTQYF

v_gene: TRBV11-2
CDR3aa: CASSNPTGANEQFF

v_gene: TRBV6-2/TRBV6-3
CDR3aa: CASSLGNYMANTF

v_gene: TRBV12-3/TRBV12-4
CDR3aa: CASSANRDFADTQYF

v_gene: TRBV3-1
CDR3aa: CASSKGVGRGHDTQYF

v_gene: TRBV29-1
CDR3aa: CSVGGASGLGREQFF

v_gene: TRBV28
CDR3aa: CASSIGGTGANVLTF

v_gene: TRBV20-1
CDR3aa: CSPHQGLYEQYF

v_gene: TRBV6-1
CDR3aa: CASNTRAGVVKPYF

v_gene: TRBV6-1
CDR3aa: CASTGLADTDTQYF

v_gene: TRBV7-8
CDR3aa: CASSFSGASTEAFF

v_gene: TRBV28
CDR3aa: CASSSGGHTEAFF

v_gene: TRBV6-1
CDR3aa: CASSEQGGEREGYTF

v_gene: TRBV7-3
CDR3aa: CASSPKRGSEQFF

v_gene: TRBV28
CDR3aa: CASRSGQGAAFF

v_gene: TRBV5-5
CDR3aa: CASSLVGGEIDYGYTF

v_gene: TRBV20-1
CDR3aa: CSGHSGTSEETQYF

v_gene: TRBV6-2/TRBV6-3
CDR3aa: CASSYRVTGELFF

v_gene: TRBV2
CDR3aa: CASTYRVQSPLHF

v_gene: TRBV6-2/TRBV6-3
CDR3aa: CASRASGSYNSPLHF

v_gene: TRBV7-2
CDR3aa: CASSLDRALATEAFF

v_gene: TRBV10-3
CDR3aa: CAITADRAYTEAFF

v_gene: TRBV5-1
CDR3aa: CASSLDGTNTEAFF

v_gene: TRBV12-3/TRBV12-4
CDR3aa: CASSFPGNQPQHF

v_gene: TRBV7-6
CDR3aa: CASSLSVRGNTEAFF

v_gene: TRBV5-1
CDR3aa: CASSLDFRQGASGQYF

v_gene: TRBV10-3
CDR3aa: CAISSTDYEQYF

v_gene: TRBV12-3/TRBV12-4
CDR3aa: CASSPSGQGKFF

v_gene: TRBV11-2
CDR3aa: CASSSRLAGGEETQYF